These T cell receptor beta chains were read from a single sample in a study of blood T cells in healthy people across ages. TCRdb re-called the 5' RACE reads through MiXCR, storing one row per CDR3 protein. The table shows over 1,500,000 distinct CDR3 sequences, with about 39% occurring only once. The sample taken for sequencing was blood. The receptor source for this set is a human donor in good health. Both conserved end residues are part of each CDR3. The D gene is left open where the match is weak.

V: TRBV6-5; D: -; CDR3: CASSYLRQESGREETQYF
V: TRBV12-3/TRBV12-4; D: -; CDR3: CASSLGIFTAGGAFF
V: TRBV12-3/TRBV12-4; D: -; CDR3: CASSPPWARNTIYF
V: TRBV6-6; D: TRBD1; CDR3: CASNRDSRMNTEAFF
V: TRBV6-4; D: TRBD2; CDR3: CASPGPSGGDISYEQYF
V: TRBV2; D: -; CDR3: CASSEGGQANEKLFF
V: TRBV18; D: -; CDR3: CASSPPTGGNTEAFF
V: TRBV24-1; D: -; CDR3: CATSDPSPRFGDTQYF
V: TRBV7-8; D: -; CDR3: CASSYPTEPYNEQFF
V: TRBV11-2; D: TRBD1; CDR3: CASSFGGGQGGRLFF